What follows are 17 T cell receptor beta chains derived from one specimen sequenced in a study of blood T cell repertoires in COVID-19. Profiling relied on immunoSEQ multiplex PCR, and the TCRdb table lists in-frame clones only, not all of them. The sample has about 480,000 clones; about nine tenths are singletons. Sample: peripheral blood. Receptor source: a woman aged 45-65 years with COVID-19, enrolled during active disease.

The chain uses TRBV4-1 and TRBJ1-5, with 8 bases identical to TRBD1. The CDR3 extends over 17 amino acids. Germline-derived CDR1 and CDR2 are MGHRA and YSYEKL. With 0 bases clipped from V and 7 bases from J, the junction kept 11 bases outside the gene matches. The CDR3 loop reads CASSQDRARGQGQPQHF. The CDR3 DNA sequence: TGCGCCAGCAGCCAAGATCGCGCCAGGGGGCAAGGACAGCCCCAGCATTTT.

The rearrangement links TRBV18 to TRBJ1-1; unclear D gene. V lost 3 bases and J 0 bases, leaving 8 bases between the germline ends. The CDR3 is 14 residues long. CDR1 is KGHSH and CDR2 is LQKENI in the germline V gene. CDR3: CASSPGSLNTEAFF. The CDR3 bases are TGTGCCAGCTCACCTGGGAGTTTGAACACTGAAGCTTTCTTT. Based on the CDR3 plus reference TRBV18 and TRBJ1-1, the full variable domain is NAGVMQNPRHLVRRRGQEARLRCSPMKGHSHVYWYRQLPEEGLKFMVYLQKENIIDESGMPKERFSAEFPKEGPSILRIQQVVRGDSAAYFCASSPGSLNTEAFFGQGTRLTVV.

The CDR3 sequence: CASSRSGTAFQAQYF. CDR3 sequence (DNA): TGTGCCAGCAGCCGATCCGGGACTGCCTTTCAAGCGCAGTATTTT. The genes are TRBV7-9 and TRBJ2-3; D is perhaps TRBD2 (6 bases). This CDR3 is built from 15 residues. V was clipped by 5 bases and J by 10 bases, with 22 bases between them. The germline CDR1 and CDR2 sequences are SEHNR and FQNEAQ (reference sequence).

The gene calls are TRBV29-1 and TRBJ1-1; D perhaps matches TRBD1 (5 bases). Germline lookup yields CDR1 SQVTM and CDR2 ANQGSEA. Trimming removed 7 bases at V and 3 bases at J, with 15 bases between. CDR3 length: 13 amino acids. The CDR3 here is CSAQDNKDTEAFF. The DNA of the CDR3 is TGCAGCGCTCAGGACAATAAGGACACTGAAGCTTTCTTT.

The chain couples TRBV6-5 to TRBJ2-7; 9 nucleotides align to TRBD2. This CDR3 comprises 16 residues. V shed 4 bases, J shed 1 base, and the junction held 8 bases outside the gene matches. CDR1 is MNHEY, CDR2 SVGAGI, per germline. The CDR3 here is CASSFRSSGNSYEQYF. The CDR3 DNA reads as TGTGCCAGCAGTTTCCGTTCTAGCGGGAATTCCTACGAGCAGTACTTC.

J is TRBJ1-2 and V is TRBV5-6; D remains unclear. Per germline, CDR1 SGHDT and CDR2 YYEEEE. The CDR3 has 13 amino acids. V lost 0 bases and J 7 bases, leaving 10 bases between the germline ends. Written as DNA, the CDR3 is TGTGCCAGCAGCTTGGGACATTTGGGTGGCTACACCTTC. As protein: CASSLGHLGGYTF.

V and J are TRBV7-8 and TRBJ2-3; TRBD2 is a possible D gene (5 bases). Per the germline V gene, CDR1 is SGHVS and CDR2 is FQNEAQ. The V gene lost 5 bases and the J gene lost 7 bases, with 10 bases spanning the gap. The CDR3 has 12 amino acids. The CDR3 sequence: CASSPSSYTQYF. In nucleotides, the CDR3 is TGTGCCAGCAGCCCTTCTAGCTATACGCAGTATTTT.

This clone was counted a few times. The chain carries TRBV7-9 and TRBJ1-1, with TRBD1 matching over 10 bases. CDR1 is SEHNR and CDR2 is FQNEAQ in the germline V gene (reference sequence). After removal of 5 bases from V and 0 bases from J, the junction contained 9 bases not matched to a gene. The CDR3 covers 17 residues. CDR3 residues: CASSPGTGVIMNTEAFF. DNA for the CDR3: TGTGCCAGCAGCCCTGGGACAGGGGTGATTATGAACACTGAAGCTTTCTTT.

This clone was seen just once. The chain employs TRBV7-9 and TRBJ2-3; 16 nucleotides agree with TRBD2. Germline V gene sequence: CDR1 SEHNR, CDR2 FQNEAQ (reference sequence). The trim removed 5 bases at V and 2 bases at J, leaving 4 bases unmatched. The CDR3 sequence is 17 residues long. In DNA, the CDR3 is TGTGCCAGCAGCCCGGGACTAGCGGGGGGGCCCACAGATACGCAGTATTTT. This codes for CASSPGLAGGPTDTQYF.

The V call is TRBV3-1 (or the pseudogene TRBV3-2), the J call TRBJ2-5, with D perhaps matching TRBD2 (6 bases). Germline V gene data show CDR1 as LGHDT and CDR2 as YNNKEL (reference sequence). Trimming left V 4 bases short and J 3 bases short, with 12 bases between. This CDR3 is 14 amino acids long. The CDR3 loop reads CASSPGVGEETQYF. CDR3 bases: TGTGCCAGCAGCCCGGGGGTTGGAGAAGAGACCCAGTACTTC.

The rearrangement uses TRBV5-6 and TRBJ1-4, with a possible D match to TRBD1 (5 bases). Trimming removed 4 bases from V and 6 bases from J, with 13 bases in between. Germline loops: CDR1 SGHDT, CDR2 YYEEEE. The CDR3 has 14 amino acids. CDR3 sequence: CASSVSGGDEKLFF. CDR3 nucleotide sequence: TGTGCCAGCAGCGTTTCGGGGGGAGATGAAAAACTGTTTTTT.

The chain uses TRBV19 and TRBJ1-1, with D perhaps TRBD1 (5 bases). Germline CDR1 reads LNHDA; CDR2 reads SQIVND (reference sequence). The V end lost 0 bases, the J end lost 4 bases, and 12 bases lay between the germline ends. CDR3 length equals 15 residues. CDR3 sequence reads: CASSIDGGVGTEAFF. The DNA of the CDR3 is TGTGCCAGTAGTATAGACGGGGGGGTAGGCACTGAAGCTTTCTTT.

This clone was found a few times. The chain is built from TRBV6-6 and TRBJ1-6; D possibly corresponds to TRBD1 (6 bases). V shed 6 bases and J shed 5 bases, with 11 bases lying between them. The CDR3 runs to 14 residues. Per the germline V gene, CDR1 is MNHNY and CDR2 is SVGAGI (reference sequence). The CDR3 here is CASSRTADNSPLHF. The DNA for the CDR3 is TGTGCCAGCAGCCGGACAGCAGATAATTCACCCCTCCACTTT.

The CDR3 is CASSDSKGRGGTGELFF. Written as DNA, the CDR3 is TGTGCCAGCAGTGACTCGAAGGGGCGAGGGGGAACCGGGGAGCTGTTTTTT. The chain links TRBV6-4 to TRBJ2-2; TRBD1 might be the D (6 bases). Trimming stripped 0 bases from V and 5 bases from J, with 16 bases between. CDR3 length: 17 amino acids. CDR1 is MRHNA, CDR2 SNTAGT, per germline.

The rearrangement joins TRBV13 to TRBJ2-1; D is unclear. This CDR3 has 13 amino acids. Germline lookup yields CDR1 PRHDT and CDR2 FYEKMQ (reference sequence). V lost 0 bases and J 5 bases, leaving 5 bases between the germline ends. The CDR3 region has the DNA TGTGCCAGCAGCTTAGGGACAAACAATGAGCAGTTCTTC. Protein sequence: CASSLGTNNEQFF.

This chain connects TRBV24-1 to TRBJ1-5; 9 positions match TRBD1. The germline V gene has CDR1 KGHDR and CDR2 SFDVKD. J gave up 6 bases and V 4 bases, and 3 bases lay outside the gene matches. The CDR3 consists of 14 residues. CDR3 coding DNA: TGTGCCACCAGTGACCGGGACAGGGTTCAGCCCCAGCATTTT. It translates to CATSDRDRVQPQHF.

The chain carries TRBV5-1 and TRBJ1-1; 9 nucleotides align to TRBD1. With V trimmed by 4 bases and J by 1 base, 8 bases remained unmatched. This CDR3 is built from 16 residues. From germline, CDR1 is SGHRS and CDR2 YFSETQ. CDR3 protein: CASSIQGAGGNTEAFF. CDR3 nucleotides: TGCGCCAGCAGCATACAGGGGGCTGGGGGGAACACTGAAGCTTTCTTT.